The clone carrying this T cell receptor beta chain was observed a single time. Its antigen is undetermined. Germline CDR1 MNHNY, CDR2 SVGAGI (reference sequence). The V end was cut by 5 bases, the J end by 2 bases, with 9 bases between. CDR3 length equals 13 residues. This sample is part of a study of cytomegalovirus exposure and HLA in healthy donors. Broader study findings: A link between a missense DCLRE1C variant and TCR beta V- and J-gene trimming emerged from a later analysis. In a later analysis, an Asian-associated ancestry cluster reportedly showed fewer N-insertions than the approximately 700-donor mean. It was confirmed in vitro that a few of the CMV-associated chains were specific for CMV antigens. Previous analysis showed most TCR beta V segments were productive about 87% or about 30% of the time.

In the PCR, 60 Vbeta and 13 Jbeta primers were used. This table comes from immunoSEQ multiplex PCR, and its TCRdb copy is limited to in-frame clones, with some not included. The table has 60,000 or so clones, about four fifths seen once. The gene calls are TRBV6-6 and TRBJ1-2, with D unclear. This sequence was found in a man aged 40-55 years in good health and CMV-seronegative. Source material: PBMCs. The CDR3 region is CASSPPGNYGYTF. The DNA of the CDR3 is TGTGCCAGCAGTCCCCCGGGGAACTATGGCTACACCTTC.